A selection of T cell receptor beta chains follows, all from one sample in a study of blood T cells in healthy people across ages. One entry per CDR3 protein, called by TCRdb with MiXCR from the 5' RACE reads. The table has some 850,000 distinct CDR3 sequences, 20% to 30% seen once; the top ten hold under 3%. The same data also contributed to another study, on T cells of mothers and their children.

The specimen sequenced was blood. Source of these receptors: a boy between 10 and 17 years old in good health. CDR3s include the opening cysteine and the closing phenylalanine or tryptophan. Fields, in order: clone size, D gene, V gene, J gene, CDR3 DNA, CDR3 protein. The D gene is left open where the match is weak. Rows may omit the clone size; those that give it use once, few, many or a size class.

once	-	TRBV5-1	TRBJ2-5	TGCGCCAGCAGCTTGGGTGGGTTCCGAGAGACCCAGTACTTC	CASSLGGFRETQYF
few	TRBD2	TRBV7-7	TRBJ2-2	TGTGCTAGCAGCCTCGGGACTAGCGGGGTTGAGGAGCTGTTTTTT	CASSLGTSGVEELFF
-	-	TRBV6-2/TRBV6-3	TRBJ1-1	TGTGCCAGCAGCCCGGCCCGGCTCACTGAAGCTTTCTTT	CASSPARLTEAFF
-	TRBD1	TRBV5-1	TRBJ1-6	TGCGCCAGCAGCTTGGGCGGGACAGCCATTTATAATTCACCCCTCCACTTT	CASSLGGTAIYNSPLHF
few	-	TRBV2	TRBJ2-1	TGTGCCAGCAAGGGGGGGGACTCCTACAATGAGCAGTTCTTC	CASKGGDSYNEQFF
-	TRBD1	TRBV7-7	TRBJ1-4	TGTGCTAGCAGCTTAGTAGGGGGCTCAGGCACAGCTAATGAAAAACTGTTTTTT	CASSLVGGSGTANEKLFF
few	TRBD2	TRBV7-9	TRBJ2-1	TGTGCCAGCAGCCCGACTGGGACTAGCGGGGCGAATGAGCAGTTCTTC	CASSPTGTSGANEQFF
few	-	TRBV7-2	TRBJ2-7	TGTGCCAGCAGCTCTTTAGCCCTACAGGTTGGGCCCTACGAGCAGTACTTC	CASSSLALQVGPYEQYF
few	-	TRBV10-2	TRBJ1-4	TGCGCCAGCAGTGCTTCTTACAGCCGACCCGGGCTTTTT	CASSASYSRPGLF
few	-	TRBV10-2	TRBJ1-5	TGCGCCAGCAGTGAGTCGATAGCAGCCTATAGCAATCAGCCCCAGCATTTT	CASSESIAAYSNQPQHF
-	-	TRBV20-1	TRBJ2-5	TGCAGTGCTGCTCCGGGTTCCCAAGAGACCCAGTACTTC	CSAAPGSQETQYF
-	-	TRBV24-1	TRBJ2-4	TGTGCCACCAGTGATGCAGGGGTGGAAAACATTCAGTACTTC	CATSDAGVENIQYF
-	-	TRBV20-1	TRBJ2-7	TGCAGTGCTCCGGCCGAGGACTACGAGCAGTACTTC	CSAPAEDYEQYF
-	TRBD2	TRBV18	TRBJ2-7	TGTGCCAGCTCATCGAGCGGGGGCCAGCCCTACGAGCAGTACTTC	CASSSSGGQPYEQYF
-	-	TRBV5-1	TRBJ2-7	TGCGCCAGCAGCTGGGGGGCCAGCAGGGGGATCGACGAGCAGTACTTC	CASSWGASRGIDEQYF
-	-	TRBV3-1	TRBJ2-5	TGTGCCAGCAGCCGTGATAGCGGACTTCAAGAGACCCAGTACTTC	CASSRDSGLQETQYF
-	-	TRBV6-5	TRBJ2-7	TGTGCCAGCAGTTACTCGATTAGGGGGTATGGCGAGCAGTACTTC	CASSYSIRGYGEQYF
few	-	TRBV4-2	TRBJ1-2	TGTGCCAGCAGCCGTTCGAGGGGAGGCGCTAACTATGGCTACACCTTC	CASSRSRGGANYGYTF
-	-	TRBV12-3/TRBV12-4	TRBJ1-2	TGTGCCAGCAGTTTAGGGCGACGGAACCCTAACTATGGCTACACCTTC	CASSLGRRNPNYGYTF
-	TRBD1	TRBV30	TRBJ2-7	TGTGCAGGGACAGGGGGAAACGAGCAGTACTTC	CAGTGGNEQYF
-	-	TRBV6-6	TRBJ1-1	TGTGCCAGCAGCTCCGGGACGGCGATCGAAGCTTTCTTT	CASSSGTAIEAFF
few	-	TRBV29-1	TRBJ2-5	TGCAGCGTTGGGGTCCGCCAAGAGACCCAGTACTTC	CSVGVRQETQYF
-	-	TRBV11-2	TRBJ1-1	TGTGCCAGCAGCTCCCTAACGCAGGCCCTCGAAGCTTTCTTT	CASSSLTQALEAFF
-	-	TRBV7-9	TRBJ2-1	TGTGCCAGCAGCTCGGGCCCCTGGAACAATGAGCAGTTCTTC	CASSSGPWNNEQFF
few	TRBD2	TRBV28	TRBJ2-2	TGTGCCAGCAAGGGACTAGCGGGGGACCGAACGAACACCGGGGAGCTGTTTTTT	CASKGLAGDRTNTGELFF
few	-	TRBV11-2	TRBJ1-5	TGTGCCAGCAGCTTCCTCGATCAGCCCCAGCATTTT	CASSFLDQPQHF
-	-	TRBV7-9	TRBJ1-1	TGTGCCAGCAGTTTATATGAGGGGTCTGAAGCTTTCTTT	CASSLYEGSEAFF
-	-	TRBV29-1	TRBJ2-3	TGCAGCGTTGAAGATGCCAGGTTCCAAGATACGCAGTATTTT	CSVEDARFQDTQYF
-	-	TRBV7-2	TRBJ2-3	TGTGCCAGCAGCTTAACCCCGCCATCTAGCACAGATACGCAGTATTTT	CASSLTPPSSTDTQYF
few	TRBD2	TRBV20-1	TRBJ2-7	TGCAGTGCTAGAGATCTGACTAGCGGGGGGTCCTACGAGCAGTACTTC	CSARDLTSGGSYEQYF
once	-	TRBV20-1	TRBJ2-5	TGCAGTGCTAGAGTGCAGCAGGGTTCGGAGACCCAGTACTTC	CSARVQQGSETQYF
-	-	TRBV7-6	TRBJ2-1	TGTGCCAGCAGCTTAGGGCCCGATGAGAAGTTCTTC	CASSLGPDEKFF
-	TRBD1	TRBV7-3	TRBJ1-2	TGTGCCAGCAGCTCCTGGGACAGGGGAAACTATGGCTACACCTTC	CASSSWDRGNYGYTF
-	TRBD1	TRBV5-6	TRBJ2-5	TGTGCCAGCAGCTTCACAGGGGTTCAAGAGACCCAGTACTTC	CASSFTGVQETQYF
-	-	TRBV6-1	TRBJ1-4	TGTGCCAGCAGCACCGCGTGGGCTAATGAAAAACTGTTTTTT	CASSTAWANEKLFF
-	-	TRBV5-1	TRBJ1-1	TGCGCCAGCAGCTGGGGCGGAGATTTGAACACTGAAGCTTTCTTT	CASSWGGDLNTEAFF
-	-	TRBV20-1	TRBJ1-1	TGCAGTGCCAAACAGTTCCCGGGGACTGAAGCTTTCTTT	CSAKQFPGTEAFF
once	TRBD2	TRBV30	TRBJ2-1	TGTGCCTGGATGGGGGGGAGCGGGGGTTACAATGAGCAGTTCTTC	CAWMGGSGGYNEQFF
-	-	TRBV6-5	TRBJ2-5	TGTGCCAGCAGACGGAGACCCGTTCAAGAGACCCAGTACTTC	CASRRRPVQETQYF
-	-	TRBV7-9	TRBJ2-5	TGTGCCAGCAGCTTCTCGGCGGAGACCCAGTACTTC	CASSFSAETQYF
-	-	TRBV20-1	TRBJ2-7	TGCAGTGCGGGGGACGGGGGTTGGTACGAGCAGTACTTC	CSAGDGGWYEQYF
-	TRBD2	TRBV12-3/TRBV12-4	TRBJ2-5	TGTGCCAGCAGTCCTCCGGGACTAGCGGGGGGGAAAGAGACCCAGTACTTC	CASSPPGLAGGKETQYF